The T cell receptor beta chain under discussion was sequenced for a study of CD8+CD57+ T cells in acquired aplastic anemia. The use of genomic DNA as template underpinned the TCR beta VDJ and CDR3 profiling. TCRdb re-called the reads with MiXCR, one entry per CDR3 protein. The sample lists roughly 64,000 distinct CDR3 sequences; over 45% were seen once. Germline CDR1 SNHLY, CDR2 FYNNEI. The CDR3 is made up of 13 amino acids. V was trimmed by 1 base and J by 6 bases, leaving 10 bases between them. This clonotype was counted once. The chain links TRBV2 to TRBJ2-7; the D is unclear. The receptor was derived from a human donor in good health, serving as a control. Sequencing was done on a sample of sorted CD4+, CD8+, or CD8+CD57+ T cells (not recorded which) from PBMCs. The CDR3 protein is CASSEGGRSEQYF. The CDR3 bases are TGTGCCAGCAGTGAAGGAGGCAGAAGCGAGCAGTACTTC.